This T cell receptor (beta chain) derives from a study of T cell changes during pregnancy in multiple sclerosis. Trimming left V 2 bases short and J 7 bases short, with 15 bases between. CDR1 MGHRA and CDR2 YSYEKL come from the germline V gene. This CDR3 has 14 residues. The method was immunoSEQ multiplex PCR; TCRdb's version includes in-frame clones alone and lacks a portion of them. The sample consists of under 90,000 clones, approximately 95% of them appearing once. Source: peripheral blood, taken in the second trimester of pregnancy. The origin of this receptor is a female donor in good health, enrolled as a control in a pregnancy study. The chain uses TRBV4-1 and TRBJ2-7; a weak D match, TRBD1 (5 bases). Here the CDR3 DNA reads TGCGCCAGCAGCCAAAGCTCAGGTAGGGGAGAGCAGTACTTC. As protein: CASSQSSGRGEQYF.